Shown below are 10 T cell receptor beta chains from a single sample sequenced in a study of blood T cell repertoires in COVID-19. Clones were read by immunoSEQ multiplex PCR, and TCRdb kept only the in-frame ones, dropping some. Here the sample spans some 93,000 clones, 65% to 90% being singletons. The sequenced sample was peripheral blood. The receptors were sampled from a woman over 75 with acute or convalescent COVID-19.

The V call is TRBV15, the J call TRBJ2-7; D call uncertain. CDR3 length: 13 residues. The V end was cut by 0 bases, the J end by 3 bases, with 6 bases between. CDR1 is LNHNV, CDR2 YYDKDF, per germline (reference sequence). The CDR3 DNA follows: TGTGCCACCAGCAGAGATAGTGGCTACGAGCAGTACTTC. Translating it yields CATSRDSGYEQYF.

CDR3 DNA: TGTGCCACCAGAGGGACAGGGGGCTCCTACAATGAGCAGTTCTTC. It translates to CATRGTGGSYNEQFF. The chain couples TRBV10-3 to TRBJ2-1, with 11 nucleotides matching TRBD1. The CDR3 contains 15 residues. The J segment lost 0 bases and the V segment lost 10 bases, leaving 5 bases of the junction unmatched. Germline values: CDR1 ENHRY, CDR2 SYGVKD.

The CDR3 sequence: CASSPGLGNQPQHF. In nucleotides, the CDR3 is TGTGCCAGCAGCCCAGGGTTAGGCAATCAGCCCCAGCATTTT. This rearrangement joins TRBV9 to TRBJ1-5, with D possibly TRBD1 on 5 matching bases. The CDR3 has 14 amino acids. V shed 4 bases and J shed 2 bases, with 10 bases lying between them. CDR1 is SGDLS, CDR2 YYNGEE, per germline.

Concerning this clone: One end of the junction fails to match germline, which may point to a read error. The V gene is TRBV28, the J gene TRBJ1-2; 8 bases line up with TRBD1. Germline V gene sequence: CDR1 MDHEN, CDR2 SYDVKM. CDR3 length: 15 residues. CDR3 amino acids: CAGSSTDRDLGGYTF. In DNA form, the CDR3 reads TGTGCCGGCAGTTCCACGGACAGGGATTTAGGGGGCTACACCTTC.

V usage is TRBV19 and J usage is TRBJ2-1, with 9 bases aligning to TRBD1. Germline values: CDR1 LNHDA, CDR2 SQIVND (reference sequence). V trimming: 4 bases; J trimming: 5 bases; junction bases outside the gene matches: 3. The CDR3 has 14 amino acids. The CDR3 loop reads CASSRQGGNNEQFF. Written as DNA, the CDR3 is TGTGCCAGTAGTAGACAGGGGGGGAACAATGAGCAGTTCTTC.

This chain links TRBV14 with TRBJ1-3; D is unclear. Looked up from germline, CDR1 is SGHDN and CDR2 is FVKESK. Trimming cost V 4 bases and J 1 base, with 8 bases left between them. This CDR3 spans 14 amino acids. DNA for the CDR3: TGTGCCAGCAGCCCGACATATTCTGGAAACACCATATATTTT. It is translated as CASSPTYSGNTIYF. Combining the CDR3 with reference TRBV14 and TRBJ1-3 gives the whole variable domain EAGVTQFPSHSVIEKGQTVTLRCDPISGHDNLYWYRRVMGKEIKFLLHFVKESKQDESGMPNNRFLAERTGGTYSTLKVQPAELEDSGVYFCASSPTYSGNTIYFGEGSWLTVV.

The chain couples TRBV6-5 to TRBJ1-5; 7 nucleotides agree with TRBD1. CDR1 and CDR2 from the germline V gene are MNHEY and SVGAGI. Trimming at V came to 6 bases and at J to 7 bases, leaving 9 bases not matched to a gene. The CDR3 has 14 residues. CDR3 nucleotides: TGTGCCAGCAGGCAAGACAGGGTAGGCCAGCCCCAGCATTTT. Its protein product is CASRQDRVGQPQHF.

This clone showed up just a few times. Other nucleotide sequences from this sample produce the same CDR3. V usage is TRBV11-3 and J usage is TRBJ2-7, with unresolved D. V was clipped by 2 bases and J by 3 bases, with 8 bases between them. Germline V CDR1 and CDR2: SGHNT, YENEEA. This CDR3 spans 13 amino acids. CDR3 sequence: CASSLNPGYEQYF. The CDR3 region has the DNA TGTGCCAGCAGCTTAAACCCGGGCTACGAGCAGTACTTC.

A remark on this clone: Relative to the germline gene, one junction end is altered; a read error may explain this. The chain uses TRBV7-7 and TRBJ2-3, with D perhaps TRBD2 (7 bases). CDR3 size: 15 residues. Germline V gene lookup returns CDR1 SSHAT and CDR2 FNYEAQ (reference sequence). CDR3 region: CASIPAGASTDTQYF. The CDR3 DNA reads TGTGCTAGCATCCCTGCGGGGGCTAGCACAGATACGCAGTATTTT.

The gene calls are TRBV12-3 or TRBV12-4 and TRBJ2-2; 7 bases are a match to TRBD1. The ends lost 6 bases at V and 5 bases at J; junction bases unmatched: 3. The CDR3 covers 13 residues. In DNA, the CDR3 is TGTGCCAGCAGAGGGGGCGGGACCGGGGAGCTGTTTTTT. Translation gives CASRGGGTGELFF.